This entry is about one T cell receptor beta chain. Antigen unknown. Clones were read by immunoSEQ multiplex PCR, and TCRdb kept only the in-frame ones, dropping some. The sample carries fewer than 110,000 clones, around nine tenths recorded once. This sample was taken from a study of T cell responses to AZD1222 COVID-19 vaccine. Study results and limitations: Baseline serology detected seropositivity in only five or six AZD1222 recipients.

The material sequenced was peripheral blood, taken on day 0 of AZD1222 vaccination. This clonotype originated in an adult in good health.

CDR3 protein: CASSLVDGTYNEQFF. The CDR3 nucleotides read TGTGCCAGCAGCTTAGTGGACGGAACCTACAATGAGCAGTTCTTC. The rearrangement joins TRBV7-8 to TRBJ2-1, with unresolved D. CDR3 length: 15 amino acids. Germline assignment: CDR1 SGHVS and CDR2 FQNEAQ. Between the trimmed V and J ends, which lost 1 base and 2 bases, there was a span of 9 bases.